This T cell receptor beta chain was found in a study of blood T cell repertoires in COVID-19. Clinical histories supplied by participants themselves formed the basis of cohort assignment. Clones were read by immunoSEQ multiplex PCR, and TCRdb kept only the in-frame ones, dropping some. The top ten hold under 3.5% of the sample, which has about 260,000 clones, about 87% seen once. Germline lookup yields CDR1 MNHNS and CDR2 SASEGT. After removal of 4 bases from V and 4 bases from J, the junction contained 7 bases not matched to a gene. The CDR3 sequence is 16 residues long. Sequencing was carried out using PBMCs or T cells enriched from blood (not recorded which). This clonotype was obtained from a woman aged 50 to 60 who had recovered from COVID-19. V and J are TRBV6-1 and TRBJ2-2; 9 bases agree with TRBD1. CDR3 residues: CASSGTGVSVTGELFF. The CDR3, as DNA: TGTGCCAGCAGTGGGACAGGGGTATCGGTCACCGGGGAGCTGTTTTTT.